A single sample is the source of the 12 T cell receptor beta chains below, sequenced in a study of neoadjuvant anti-PD-1 for oral cavity cancer. Sequenced by immunoSEQ multiplex PCR; TCRdb stores in-frame clones only, minus some. Altogether fewer than 20,000 clones are present, approximately 70% being singletons, with the ten largest covering 2.7%. The sequencing here drew on PBMCs, taken before nivolumab (anti-PD-1) treatment. Receptors originate from a person between 35 and 79 years old with oral cavity squamous cell carcinoma.

This clone turned up a few times. The rearrangement uses TRBV10-1 and TRBJ2-2, with D unresolved. V gave up 5 bases and J gave up 0 bases, with 10 bases separating them. This CDR3 has 15 residues. Germline CDR1 WNHNN, CDR2 SYGVQD (reference sequence). DNA for the CDR3: TGCGCCAGCAGTCCGATGACAACGAACACCGGGGAGCTGTTTTTT. Its protein product is CASSPMTTNTGELFF.

The chain recombines TRBV27 with TRBJ2-7; 8 bases line up with TRBD1. The CDR3 sequence is 12 residues long. The trim removed 8 bases at V and 7 bases at J, leaving 7 bases unmatched. Germline V lookup: CDR1 MNHEY, CDR2 SMNVEV (reference sequence). The CDR3 region has the DNA TGTGCCAGCGCCCGGACAGGGAGTGAGCAGTACTTC. Its protein product is CASARTGSEQYF.

CDR3 protein: CASRDRGGEQFF. CDR3 DNA: TGTGCCAGCAGGGACAGGGGAGGTGAGCAGTTCTTC. This sequence joins TRBV6-5 and TRBJ2-1; 9 bases line up with TRBD1. This CDR3 contains 12 residues. Trimming at V came to 6 bases and at J to 9 bases, leaving 3 bases not matched to a gene. Germline V gene sequence: CDR1 MNHEY, CDR2 SVGAGI.

V gene TRBV7-2 combines with J gene TRBJ1-5; TRBD1 matches at 8 bases. The V gene's germline CDR1 is SGHTA and CDR2 FQGNSA. The CDR3 is made up of 13 amino acids. V lost 2 bases, J lost 7 bases, and 1 base stayed unmatched. The CDR3 region has the DNA TGTGCCAGCAGCTTAACAGGGGGACAGCCCCAGCATTTT. Translation: CASSLTGGQPQHF.

This clone was seen just once. CDR3 amino acids: CASSLQGAQYF. The CDR3 bases are TGCGCCAGCAGCTTGCAGGGAGCCCAGTACTTC. The rearrangement uses TRBV5-1 and TRBJ2-5; perhaps D is TRBD1 or TRBD2 (5 bases each). CDR3 length equals 11 residues. Germline loops: CDR1 SGHRS, CDR2 YFSETQ. V shed 1 base and J shed 9 bases, with 7 bases lying between them.

The chain carries TRBV28 and TRBJ2-1, with D perhaps matching TRBD2 (6 bases). Trimming shortened V by 6 bases and J by 7 bases, and 16 bases separated the two germline ends. The CDR3 runs to 14 residues. Germline assignment: CDR1 MDHEN and CDR2 SYDVKM. As DNA, the CDR3 is TGTGCCAGCAGCCAGACCCCGCGGGGAAATGAGCAGTTCTTC. As protein: CASSQTPRGNEQFF.

The chain links TRBV6-6 to TRBJ1-2; 7 nucleotides agree with TRBD1. Losses at the gene ends were 6 bases for V and 3 bases for J; bases not matched to a gene: 4. Germline values: CDR1 MNHNY, CDR2 SVGAGI (reference sequence). The CDR3 is 13 amino acids. The CDR3 region has the DNA TGTGCCAGCAGCCCTACAGGGGACTATGGCTACACCTTC. It is translated as CASSPTGDYGYTF.

The chain links TRBV11-3 to TRBJ1-1; D ambiguous. Germline loops: CDR1 SGHNT, CDR2 YENEEA. This CDR3 comprises 14 residues. V lost 3 bases and J lost 3, with 11 bases in between. The CDR3 protein is CASSFAGGDTEAFF. The DNA for the CDR3 is TGTGCCAGCAGCTTTGCTGGCGGGGACACTGAAGCTTTCTTT.

This clone was counted a few times. The rearrangement links TRBV19 to TRBJ1-1; possibly TRBD1 for D (6 bases). From germline, CDR1 is LNHDA and CDR2 SQIVND (reference sequence). The CDR3 extends over 11 amino acids. V gave up 6 bases and J gave up 11 bases, with 13 bases separating them. The CDR3 DNA reads as TGTGCCAGTAGGCTGACAGGAGGGGCTTTCTTT. This gives the protein CASRLTGGAFF.

The CDR3 nucleotides are TGTGCCAGCAGCTTGTACGGGCCTAACGAGCAGTACTTC. The encoded protein is CASSLYGPNEQYF. This chain links TRBV5-4 with TRBJ2-7; D is undetermined. Germline lookup yields CDR1 SGHNT and CDR2 YYREEE (reference sequence). There are 13 residues in the CDR3. V was clipped by 1 base and J by 5 bases, with 10 bases between them.

This clone showed up just once. The rearrangement uses TRBV10-3 and TRBJ2-1; D may be TRBD2 (6 bases). Germline-derived CDR1 and CDR2 are ENHRY and SYGVKD. This CDR3 comprises 16 residues. The V end lost 2 bases, the J end lost 0 bases, and 11 bases lay between the germline ends. The CDR3 region is CAISEGLSSSYNEQFF. The CDR3 DNA follows: TGTGCCATCAGTGAGGGACTATCGAGCTCCTACAATGAGCAGTTCTTC.

The genes are TRBV29-1 and TRBJ2-1; 9 positions match TRBD2. There are 12 residues in the CDR3. Germline CDR1 reads SQVTM; CDR2 reads ANQGSEA. The V segment lost 6 bases and the J segment 10 bases; nucleotides outside the gene matches: 7. The CDR3 region is CSVGVSGSEQFF. The CDR3 coding sequence is TGCAGCGTGGGAGTTAGCGGGAGCGAGCAGTTCTTC.